The T cell receptor beta chain under discussion was sequenced for a study of blood T cell repertoires in COVID-19. V lost 3 bases, J lost 6 bases, and 5 bases lay in between. This CDR3 has 12 residues. Clones were sequenced by immunoSEQ multiplex PCR, and TCRdb holds only the in-frame ones, with some missing. The data hold over 200,000 clones, with roughly 80% observed a single time. The sample was peripheral blood. This rearrangement joins TRBV12-3 or TRBV12-4 to TRBJ2-2, with D unclear. The TCR originated in a human donor in a cohort sampled during active COVID-19. The CDR3 nucleotides read TGTGCCAGCAGTTTGAGCGCCGGGGAGCTGTTTTTT. This sequence encodes CASSLSAGELFF.